This TCR beta chain came from a study of cytomegalovirus exposure and HLA in healthy donors. The CDR3 runs 14 residues. Per germline, CDR1 MNHEY and CDR2 SMNVEV (reference sequence). Primers included in the PCR were 60 Vbeta and 13 Jbeta primers. Sequenced by immunoSEQ multiplex PCR; TCRdb stores in-frame clones only, minus some. The sample lists 50,000 or so clones, more than 65% occurring once. The chain links TRBV27 to TRBJ2-5; tentatively, D is TRBD1 (7 bases). The J call could be wrong; TRBJ2-7 is a better fit for the DNA end. This sequence was found in a woman aged 50 to 60 in good health and CMV-seronegative. Sample: PBMCs. Here the CDR3 DNA reads TGTGCCAGCAGACCGGGGGACAGCTCCTACGAGCAGTACTTC. It is translated as CASRPGDSSYEQYF.